This entry concerns a single T cell receptor beta chain. Its target is unknown. This record belongs to a study of graft-versus-host responses after intestinal transplantation. Sequenced by immunoSEQ multiplex PCR; TCRdb stores in-frame clones only, minus some. The sample holds 85,000 to 90,000 clones, 91% seen once. In germline, CDR1 is MNHEY, CDR2 SMNVEV (reference sequence). The CDR3 consists of 13 residues. Deletions cut 5 bases from V and 4 bases from J, with 10 bases between. The source of this sequence is a human donor who was the organ donor for an intestinal transplant. This rearrangement joins TRBV27 to TRBJ2-3; D unclear. The material sequenced was unstimulated CD4+ T cells sorted from spleen or lymph node cells, taken before transplant. CDR3 sequence: CASSPRRADTQYF. The CDR3 bases are TGTGCCAGCAGTCCGAGGAGAGCAGATACGCAGTATTTT.